The clone carrying this T cell receptor beta chain has a count of ten or more. Its antigen is currently unknown. The record originates from a study of T-cell reconstitution after alpha-beta-depleted transplantation in children. The V gene's germline CDR1 is SGHRS and CDR2 YFSETQ. V was clipped by 2 bases and J by 4 bases, with 12 bases between them. The CDR3 has 14 residues. A TCRbeta library incorporating unique molecular identifiers was prepared. TCRdb re-called the PCR reads with MiXCR, one entry per CDR3 protein. The sample has fewer than 550,000 distinct CDR3 sequences; over 9.5% are singletons. Notes on the study in general: Several hundred rapidly expanded clones from non-depleted graft cells reportedly supplied alpha-beta T cells about two months post-transplant. Most T-cell counts and diversity one year after the transplant came from T cells that were newly produced. Recipient T cells and thymic progenitors that survived were the source of the high TCRbeta diversity seen at day 60 in some patients.

This clonotype originated in a child aged 2-9 years with inherited bone marrow failure, due to receive a stem cell transplant. Sequenced material: PBMCs, taken before TCRalphabeta/CD19-depleted stem cell transplant. This rearrangement joins TRBV5-1 to TRBJ2-5, with D perhaps matching TRBD2 (5 bases). This CDR3 is CASSFLASGETQYF. In nucleotides, the CDR3 is TGCGCCAGCAGCTTTCTAGCCTCCGGAGAGACCCAGTACTTC. Looking up the rest from reference TRBV5-1 and TRBJ2-5 gives the full variable domain: KAGVTQTPRYLIKTRGQQVTLSCSPISGHRSVSWYQQTPGQGLQFLFEYFSETQRNKGNFPGRFSGRQFSNSRSEMNVSTLELGDSALYLCASSFLASGETQYFGPGTRLLVL.